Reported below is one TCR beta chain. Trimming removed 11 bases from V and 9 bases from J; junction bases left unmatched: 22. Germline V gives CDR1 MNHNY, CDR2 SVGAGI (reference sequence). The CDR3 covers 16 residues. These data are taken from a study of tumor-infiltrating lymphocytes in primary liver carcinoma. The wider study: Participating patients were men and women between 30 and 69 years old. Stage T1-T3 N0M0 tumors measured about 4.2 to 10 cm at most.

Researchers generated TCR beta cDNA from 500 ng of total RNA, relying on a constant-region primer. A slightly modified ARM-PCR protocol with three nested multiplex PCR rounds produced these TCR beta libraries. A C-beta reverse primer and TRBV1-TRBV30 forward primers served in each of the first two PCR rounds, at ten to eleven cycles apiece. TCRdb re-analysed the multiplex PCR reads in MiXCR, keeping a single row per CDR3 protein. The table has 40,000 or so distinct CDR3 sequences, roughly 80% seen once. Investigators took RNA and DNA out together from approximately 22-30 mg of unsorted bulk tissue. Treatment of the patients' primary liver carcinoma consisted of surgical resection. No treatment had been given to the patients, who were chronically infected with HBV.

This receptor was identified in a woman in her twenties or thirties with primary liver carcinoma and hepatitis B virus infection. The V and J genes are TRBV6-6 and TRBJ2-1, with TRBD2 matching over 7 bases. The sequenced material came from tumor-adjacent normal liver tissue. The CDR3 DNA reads TGTGCCTGTAGCCGGGGCTTACTAGCGCCCCATACTGAGCAGTTCTTC. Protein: CACSRGLLAPHTEQFF.